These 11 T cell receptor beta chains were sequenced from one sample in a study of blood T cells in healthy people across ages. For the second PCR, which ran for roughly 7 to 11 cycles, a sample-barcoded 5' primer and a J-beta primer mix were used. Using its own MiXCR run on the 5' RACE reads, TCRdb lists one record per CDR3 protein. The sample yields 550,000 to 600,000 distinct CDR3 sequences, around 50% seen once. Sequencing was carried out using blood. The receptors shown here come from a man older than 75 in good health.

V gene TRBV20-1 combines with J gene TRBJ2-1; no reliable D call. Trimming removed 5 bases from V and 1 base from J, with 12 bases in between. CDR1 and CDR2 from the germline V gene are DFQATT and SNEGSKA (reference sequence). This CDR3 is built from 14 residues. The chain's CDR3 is CSAPPGLSYNEQFF. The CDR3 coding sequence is TGCAGTGCTCCCCCCGGTTTGTCCTACAATGAGCAGTTCTTC.

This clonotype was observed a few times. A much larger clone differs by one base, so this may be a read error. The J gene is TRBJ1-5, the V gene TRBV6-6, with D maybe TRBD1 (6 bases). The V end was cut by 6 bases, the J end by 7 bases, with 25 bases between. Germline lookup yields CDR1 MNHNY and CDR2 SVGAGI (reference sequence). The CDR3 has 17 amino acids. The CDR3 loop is CASSRTLVGTIDQPQHF. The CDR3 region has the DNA TGTGCCAGCAGCCGTACTCTCGTGGGGACAATCGACCAGCCCCAGCATTTT.

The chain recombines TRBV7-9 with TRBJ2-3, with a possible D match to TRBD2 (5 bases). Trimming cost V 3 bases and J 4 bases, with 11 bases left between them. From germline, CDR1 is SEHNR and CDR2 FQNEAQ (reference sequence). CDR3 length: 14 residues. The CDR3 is CASSFGDSSDTQYF. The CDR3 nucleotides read TGTGCCAGCAGCTTCGGGGATTCGTCAGATACGCAGTATTTT.

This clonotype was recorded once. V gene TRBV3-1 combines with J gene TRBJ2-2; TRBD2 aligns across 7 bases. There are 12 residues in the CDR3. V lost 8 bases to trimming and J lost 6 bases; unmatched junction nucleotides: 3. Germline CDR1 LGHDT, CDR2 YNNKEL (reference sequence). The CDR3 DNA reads TGTGCCAGCGGGGGGGTGGCCGGGGAGCTGTTTTTT. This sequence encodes CASGGVAGELFF.

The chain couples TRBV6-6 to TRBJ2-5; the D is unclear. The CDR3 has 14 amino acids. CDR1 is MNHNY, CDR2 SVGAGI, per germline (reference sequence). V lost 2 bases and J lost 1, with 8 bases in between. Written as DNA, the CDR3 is TGTGCCAGCAGTTACGTTGGGGTCCAAGAGACCCAGTACTTC. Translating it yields CASSYVGVQETQYF.

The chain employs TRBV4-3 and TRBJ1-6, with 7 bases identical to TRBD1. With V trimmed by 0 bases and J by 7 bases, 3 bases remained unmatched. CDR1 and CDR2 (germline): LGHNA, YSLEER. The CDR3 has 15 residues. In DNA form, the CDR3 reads TGCGCCAGCAGCCAAGAGGGACAGCCGAATTCACCCCTCCACTTT. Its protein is CASSQEGQPNSPLHF.

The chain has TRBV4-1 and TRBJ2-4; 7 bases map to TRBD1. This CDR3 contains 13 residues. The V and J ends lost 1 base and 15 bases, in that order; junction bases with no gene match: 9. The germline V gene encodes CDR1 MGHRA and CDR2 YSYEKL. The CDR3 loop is CASSQVGGEVWYF. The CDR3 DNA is TGCGCCAGCAGCCAAGTAGGGGGCGAGGTTTGGTACTTC.

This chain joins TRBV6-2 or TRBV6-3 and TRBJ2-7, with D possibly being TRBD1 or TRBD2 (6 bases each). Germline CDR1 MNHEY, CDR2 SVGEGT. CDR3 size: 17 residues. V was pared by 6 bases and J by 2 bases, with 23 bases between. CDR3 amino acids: CASRPSPGDSLTYEQYF. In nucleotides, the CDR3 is TGTGCCAGCAGACCCTCCCCAGGGGACTCCTTAACCTACGAGCAGTACTTC.

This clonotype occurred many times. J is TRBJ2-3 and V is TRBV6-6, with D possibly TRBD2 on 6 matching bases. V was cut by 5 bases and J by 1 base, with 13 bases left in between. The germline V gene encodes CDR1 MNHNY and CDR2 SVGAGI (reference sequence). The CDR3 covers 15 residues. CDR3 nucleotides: TGTGCCAGCAGTCTACCGGGGGTTCGCACAGATACGCAGTATTTT. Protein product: CASSLPGVRTDTQYF.

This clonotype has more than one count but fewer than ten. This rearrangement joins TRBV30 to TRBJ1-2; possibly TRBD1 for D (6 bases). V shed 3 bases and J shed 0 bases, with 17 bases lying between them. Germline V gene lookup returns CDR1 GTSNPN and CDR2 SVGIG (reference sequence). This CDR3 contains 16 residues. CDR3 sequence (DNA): TGTGCCTGGAGCCGCCCCGGGACACCATCTAACTATGGCTACACCTTC. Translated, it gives CAWSRPGTPSNYGYTF.

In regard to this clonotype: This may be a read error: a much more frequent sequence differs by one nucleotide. This chain's CDR3 is CASPGTGFDGQYF. Here the CDR3 DNA reads TGTGCCAGCCCCGGGACAGGATTCGATGGGCAGTACTTC. V is TRBV6-5 and J is TRBJ2-5; 8 bases are a match to TRBD1. The ends lost 8 bases at V and 11 bases at J; junction bases unmatched: 13. Germline values: CDR1 MNHEY, CDR2 SVGAGI. This CDR3 has 13 amino acids.